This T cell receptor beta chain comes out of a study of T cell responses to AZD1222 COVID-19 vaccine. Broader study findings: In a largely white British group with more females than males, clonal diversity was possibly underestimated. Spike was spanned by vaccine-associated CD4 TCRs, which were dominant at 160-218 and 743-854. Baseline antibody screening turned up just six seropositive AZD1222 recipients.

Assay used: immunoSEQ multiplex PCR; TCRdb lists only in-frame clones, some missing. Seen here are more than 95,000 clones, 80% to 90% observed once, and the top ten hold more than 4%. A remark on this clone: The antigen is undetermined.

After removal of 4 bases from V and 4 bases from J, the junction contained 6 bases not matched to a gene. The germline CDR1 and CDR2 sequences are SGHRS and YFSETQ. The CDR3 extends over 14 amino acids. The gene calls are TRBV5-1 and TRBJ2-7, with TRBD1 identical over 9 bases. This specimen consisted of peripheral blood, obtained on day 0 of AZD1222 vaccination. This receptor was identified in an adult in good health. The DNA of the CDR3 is TGCGCCAGCAGCGAACAGGGGGCGGATTACGAGCAGTACTTC. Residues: CASSEQGADYEQYF.